This T cell receptor (beta chain) stems from a study of control samples from healthy donors and cancer patients (dated by TCRdb to 2018 to 2021). The CDR3 holds 12 amino acids from the cysteine to the phenylalanine. CDR3 DNA only is kept here, 36 bases in frame from base 1. The junction shows trimming of 11 bases on V and 7 bases on J, plus 17 bases between the germline ends. The germline V gene specifies MNHEY as CDR1 and SVGAGI as CDR2. About this clone itself: No antigen is known for it. No base quality values were provided; no much bigger clone lies one nucleotide off.

To prepare the library, the immunoSEQ multiplex PCR assay was applied. TCRdb provides this immuneACCESS table in a form limited to in-frame rearrangements. Some clones are lacking; in checked studies, under half of them reflect an unresolved V gene, and why the rest are absent is not known. For this sample the table gives about 110,000 clones, of which approximately 90% were detected only once. The ten largest account for 3.5% to 4.5% of the sample. Sequencing input: blood. The TCR sequence derives from a human donor in good health. The donor label of this sample is uncertain. This sequence uses TRBV6-5 and TRBJ2-5, and TRBD1 may be the D gene, going by 6 matching bases. The CDR3 region: CAAGRGFGTQYF. The DNA reads TGTGCCGCAGGCAGGGGATTCGGGACCCAGTACTTC.